This TCR beta chain was sequenced during a study of shared clonotypes between healthy human individuals. Cells designated naive CD8 were CD45RO-negative and were positively selected for CCR7, with terminally differentiated effector memory CD45RA+ cells excluded. Those who donated were healthy HIV-negative adults, with no recent acute infections or vaccinations reported. The assay was immunoSEQ multiplex PCR, and TCRdb's table has in-frame clones only and misses some. The sample contains over 2,000,000 clones, just over 90% of which appear only once. Trimming cost V 1 base and J 4 bases; bases outside gene matches: 9. CDR3 length: 16 amino acids. The V gene's germline CDR1 is MGHRA and CDR2 YSYEKL.

This chain uses TRBV4-1 with TRBJ1-2; TRBD1 agrees at 7 bases. This TCR came from a man aged 18 to 30 in good health. Some clones in this sample may be carry-over from other donors' samples. The sample comprised naive CD8+ T cells from PBMCs. The CDR3 coding sequence is TGCGCCAGCAGCCAAGTTCTGACGGACAGGTCCTATGGCTACACCTTC. Amino acid sequence: CASSQVLTDRSYGYTF.